Listed here is a single T cell receptor (beta chain). The sample is drawn from a study of blood T cell repertoires in COVID-19. Looking at the study overall: Italy, Spain and the United States were the sources of the convalescent and acute COVID-19 samples. The cDNA or gDNA used as material had been derived from T cells, B-cell-depleted T cells, or PBMCs.

As processed by the authors: For nucleated cells, counts were estimated from reference gene primer amplification. Profiled with immunoSEQ multiplex PCR; TCRdb holds only in-frame clones, not every one. V and J calls and clone size come straight from that table; D and trimming were deduced from the DNA. The sample records under 300,000 clones, roughly 80% being singletons. The CDR3 extends over 14 amino acids. V lost 1 base, J lost 0 bases, and 5 bases lay in between. Germline values: CDR1 LGHNA, CDR2 YNFKEQ. The receptor comes from a woman between 35 and 50 years old with active or convalescent COVID-19. The specimen sequenced was peripheral blood. The chain combines TRBV4-2 with TRBJ2-3; D unclear. The CDR3 here is CASSQAQSTDTQYF. The CDR3 DNA sequence: TGTGCCAGCAGCCAAGCTCAGAGCACAGATACGCAGTATTTT.